The clone carrying this T cell receptor beta chain was counted once. Trimming left V 6 bases short and J 1 base short, with 12 bases between. Germline assignment: CDR1 ENHRY and CDR2 SYGVKD. The CDR3 totals 14 residues. The record originates from a study of cytomegalovirus exposure and HLA in healthy donors. The PCR was carried out with 60 Vbeta primers and 13 Jbeta primers. Here immunoSEQ multiplex PCR was the method, and the copy in TCRdb shows in-frame clones only, minus some. The sample lists 150,000 or so clones, 55% to 75% occurring once. Material for sequencing was PBMCs. The chain joins TRBV10-3 to TRBJ1-1; possible D gene TRBD1, 5 bases. This receptor was identified in a human donor in good health. The CDR3 reads CAISSGITNTEAFF. Written as DNA, the CDR3 is TGTGCCATCAGCTCAGGGATAACGAACACTGAAGCTTTCTTT.